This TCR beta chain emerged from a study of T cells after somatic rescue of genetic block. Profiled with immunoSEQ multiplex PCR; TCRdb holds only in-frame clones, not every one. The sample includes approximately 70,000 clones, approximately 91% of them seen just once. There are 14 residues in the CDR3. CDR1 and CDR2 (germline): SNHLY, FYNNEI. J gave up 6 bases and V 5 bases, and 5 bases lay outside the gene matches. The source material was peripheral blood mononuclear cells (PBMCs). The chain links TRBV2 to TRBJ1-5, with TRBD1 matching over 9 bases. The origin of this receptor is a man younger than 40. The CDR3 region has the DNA TGTGCCAGCAGTTTGGACAGGGGCGGTCAGCCCCAGCATTTT. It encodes CASSLDRGGQPQHF.